A single sample gave rise to the 24 T cell receptor beta chains below, sequenced in a study of blood T cell repertoires in COVID-19. Repertoires were generated with immunoSEQ multiplex PCR, while TCRdb's copy carries only in-frame clones and drops some. The table shows fewer than 130,000 clones, with about 70% occurring only once. Material for sequencing was peripheral blood. These receptors were collected from a woman in her sixties or seventies with acute or convalescent COVID-19.

The CDR3: CSVSGGAEETQYF. CDR3 bases: TGCAGCGTTAGCGGGGGGGCCGAGGAGACCCAGTACTTC. The V gene is TRBV29-1, the J gene TRBJ2-5; 10 bases are a match to TRBD2. Per the germline V gene, CDR1 is SQVTM and CDR2 is ANQGSEA. CDR3 length: 13 amino acids. Trimming cost V 5 bases and J 5 bases; bases outside gene matches: 5. Full variable domain (missing parts from reference TRBV29-1 and TRBJ2-5): SAVISQKPSRDICQRGTSLTIQCQVDSQVTMMFWYRQQPGQSLTLIATANQGSEATYESGFVIDKFPISRPNLTFSTLTVSNMSPEDSSIYLCSVSGGAEETQYFGPGTRLLVL.

CDR3 coding DNA: TGTGCCAGCAGTAGAGGTACTGAAGCTTTCTTT. It translates to CASSRGTEAFF. This rearrangement joins TRBV2 to TRBJ1-1; D gene uncertain. Trimming removed 5 bases at V and 5 bases at J, with 6 bases between. The CDR3 spans 11 residues. Germline V gene data show CDR1 as SNHLY and CDR2 as FYNNEI.

The rearrangement links TRBV9 to TRBJ2-2, with 7 bases aligning to TRBD1. From germline, CDR1 is SGDLS and CDR2 YYNGEE. The junction had 4 bases not matched to a gene; V was cut back by 2 bases and J by 0 bases. The CDR3 loop spans 16 amino acids. The CDR3 region has the DNA TGTGCCAGCAGCGTCGCAGGGGGTGCGAACACCGGGGAGCTGTTTTTT. It encodes CASSVAGGANTGELFF.

The rearrangement joins TRBV6-2 or TRBV6-3 to TRBJ2-3; TRBD2 is a possible D gene (6 bases). In germline, CDR1 is MNHEY, CDR2 SVGEGT. The CDR3 is 13 amino acids. Trimming removed 6 bases from V and 3 bases from J, with 10 bases in between. CDR3 sequence reads: CASSWGRTDTQYF. The CDR3 DNA follows: TGTGCCAGCAGCTGGGGGAGGACAGATACGCAGTATTTT.

This chain uses TRBV4-1 with TRBJ1-4; D unresolved. Trimming left V 0 bases short and J 8 bases short, with 16 bases between. The CDR3 has 16 residues. Germline V lookup: CDR1 MGHRA, CDR2 YSYEKL. In DNA form, the CDR3 reads TGCGCCAGCAGCCAAGAAGTCCGGGAGTCGAGCGAAAAACTGTTTTTT. Protein product: CASSQEVRESSEKLFF.

CDR3 in amino acids: CASSYKEGTGELFF. CDR3 DNA: TGTGCCAGCAGTTACAAAGAGGGCACCGGGGAGCTGTTTTTT. This chain uses TRBV6-2 or TRBV6-3 with TRBJ2-2; the D gene is possibly TRBD2 (5 bases). Germline CDR1 and CDR2: MNHEY and SVGEGT. Trimming cost V 2 bases and J 4 bases, with 8 bases left between them. The CDR3 covers 14 residues.

The rearrangement links TRBV18 to TRBJ2-7; 7 positions agree with TRBD2. Germline V gene lookup returns CDR1 KGHSH and CDR2 LQKENI. V lost 0 bases and J lost 9; bases outside the gene matches: 14. This CDR3 is built from 16 residues. The CDR3, as DNA: TGTGCCAGCTCACCACCGGGGGTTAGCGGGTGGGAGGGGCAGTACTTC. It codes for CASSPPGVSGWEGQYF.

This clone was seen once. V is TRBV5-6 and J is TRBJ1-4; D is undetermined. The germline CDR1 and CDR2 sequences are SGHDT and YYEEEE. The CDR3 is made up of 14 amino acids. V was shortened by 2 bases and J by 7 bases, with 12 bases between the two germline ends. The CDR3 region is CASSFGARLEKLFF. The CDR3 DNA reads TGTGCCAGCAGCTTTGGCGCGAGGCTTGAAAAACTGTTTTTT.

The chain has TRBV7-8 and TRBJ2-7, with TRBD1 as a possible D gene (5 bases). Between the trimmed V and J ends, which lost 2 bases and 2 bases, there was a span of 13 bases. The CDR3 length is 15 residues. Germline V gene data show CDR1 as SGHVS and CDR2 as FQNEAQ. CDR3: CASSLWQGGTYEQYF. DNA of the CDR3: TGTGCCAGCAGCTTATGGCAGGGTGGAACCTACGAGCAGTACTTC.

The CDR3 protein is CASSYPGQGVIGNQPQHF. The CDR3 DNA reads TGTGCCAGCAGTTACCCGGGACAGGGGGTTATAGGCAATCAGCCCCAGCATTTT. The J gene is TRBJ1-5, the V gene TRBV2, with 11 bases aligning to TRBD1. CDR1 and CDR2 (germline): SNHLY, FYNNEI. J gave up 2 bases and V 5 bases, and 11 bases lay outside the gene matches. The CDR3 sequence is 18 residues long.

The gene calls are TRBV19 and TRBJ1-5; possible D gene TRBD1, 5 bases. Trimming removed 1 base at V and 0 bases at J, with 10 bases between. Germline CDR1 LNHDA, CDR2 SQIVND (reference sequence). This CDR3 contains 16 residues. In DNA, the CDR3 is TGTGCCAGTAGTATAGTATCAGGGTATAGCAATCAGCCCCAGCATTTT. Its protein is CASSIVSGYSNQPQHF. The full variable domain, completed using reference TRBV19 and TRBJ1-5, is DGGITQSPKYLFRKEGQNVTLSCEQNLNHDAMYWYRQDPGQGLRLIYYSQIVNDFQKGDIAEGYSVSREKKESFPLTVTSAQKNPTAFYLCASSIVSGYSNQPQHFGDGTRLSIL.

The chain employs TRBV11-2 and TRBJ2-7; 8 bases map to TRBD1. V lost 5 bases, J lost 4 bases, and 10 bases stayed unmatched. The CDR3 has 15 residues. The germline gives CDR1 SGHAT, CDR2 FQNNGV. DNA of the CDR3: TGTGCCAGCAGCCGGACAGGGATGGGGGCATACGAGCAGTACTTC. Residues: CASSRTGMGAYEQYF.

The chain employs TRBV4-1 and TRBJ2-7; 8 bases are shared with TRBD2. Germline V gives CDR1 MGHRA, CDR2 YSYEKL. The ends lost 1 base at V and 4 bases at J; junction bases unmatched: 6. There are 15 residues in the CDR3. The CDR3 coding sequence is TGCGCCAGCAGCCAAGCGAGCGGGGGACTTTACGAGCAGTACTTC. Its translation is CASSQASGGLYEQYF.

In its sample, this clone was seen a few times. The J gene is TRBJ1-6, the V gene TRBV30; a possible D gene is TRBD1 (5 bases). Trimming shortened V by 0 bases and J by 10 bases, and 10 bases separated the two germline ends. The CDR3 covers 13 residues. Germline V gives CDR1 GTSNPN, CDR2 SVGIG (reference sequence). The CDR3 DNA reads as TGTGCCTGGAGTGTACGGGGGAAATCACCCCTCCACTTT. Translating it yields CAWSVRGKSPLHF.

The V gene is TRBV2, the J gene TRBJ1-1, with a possible D match to TRBD1 (6 bases). V shed 3 bases and J shed 4 bases, with 6 bases lying between them. This CDR3 has 12 residues. Germline V lookup: CDR1 SNHLY, CDR2 FYNNEI. The CDR3 here is CASSEGATEAFF. The CDR3 region has the DNA TGTGCCAGCAGTGAGGGGGCCACTGAAGCTTTCTTT.

The rearrangement uses TRBV6-5 and TRBJ1-2; a weak D match, TRBD1 (5 bases). The CDR3 totals 12 residues. V lost 7 bases and J lost 6, with 12 bases in between. Germline V gene sequence: CDR1 MNHEY, CDR2 SVGAGI. The CDR3 loop reads CASTVGGNGYTF. In nucleotides, the CDR3 is TGTGCCAGCACCGTGGGGGGGAATGGCTACACCTTC.

This rearrangement joins TRBV27 to TRBJ1-5; no reliable D call. Germline CDR1 is MNHEY and CDR2 is SMNVEV (reference sequence). CDR3 length: 13 residues. V was shortened by 4 bases and J by 7 bases, with 11 bases between the two germline ends. CDR3 region: CASSSISGQPQHF. The CDR3 DNA is TGTGCCAGCAGTTCCATCAGCGGACAGCCCCAGCATTTT.

The chain is built from TRBV15 and TRBJ1-2, with D unresolved. The germline CDR1 and CDR2 sequences are LNHNV and YYDKDF (reference sequence). With 0 bases removed from V and 8 bases from J, the gap between germline ends came to 16 bases. The CDR3 runs 15 residues. CDR3 region: CATSRDGSRVRGYTF. CDR3 DNA sequence: TGTGCCACCAGCAGAGATGGGTCACGGGTTCGCGGCTACACCTTC. Full variable domain (rest looked up from reference TRBV15 and TRBJ1-2): DAMVIQNPRYQVTQFGKPVTLSCSQTLNHNVMYWYQQKSSQAPKLLFHYYDKDFNNEADTPDNFQSRRPNTSFCFLDIRSPGLGDTAMYLCATSRDGSRVRGYTFGSGTRLTVV.

This clone was found many times. The junction differs from germline at one of its ends, possibly a read error. The V gene is TRBV5-1, the J gene TRBJ1-2; a weak D match, TRBD1 (6 bases). From germline, CDR1 is SGHRS and CDR2 YFSETQ. The length of the CDR3 is 14 residues. CDR3 sequence: CASSYTGFNDGYTF. The CDR3 bases are TGCGCCAGCAGTTATACAGGGTTTAACGATGGCTACACCTTC.

The chain is built from TRBV5-1 and TRBJ2-5, with TRBD2 as a possible D gene (5 bases). This CDR3 has 14 amino acids. V lost 1 base, J lost 5 bases, and 12 bases lay in between. Germline loops: CDR1 SGHRS, CDR2 YFSETQ. The chain's CDR3 is CASSLNSGGETQYF. Written as DNA, the CDR3 is TGCGCCAGCAGCTTGAATAGTGGCGGGGAGACCCAGTACTTC.

This chain uses TRBV6-6 with TRBJ1-3; D is unclear. The V end lost 10 bases, the J end lost 3 bases, and 13 bases lay between the germline ends. The CDR3 contains 13 residues. Per the germline V gene, CDR1 is MNHNY and CDR2 is SVGAGI (reference sequence). The CDR3 loop is CATLIASGNTIYF. The CDR3 DNA sequence: TGTGCCACCTTAATCGCGAGTGGAAACACCATATATTTT.

This chain joins TRBV7-2 and TRBJ1-5, with D maybe TRBD1 (6 bases). Germline V gene sequence: CDR1 SGHTA, CDR2 FQGNSA. The CDR3 runs to 15 residues. The V and J ends lost 6 bases and 9 bases respectively, with 21 bases between them. The CDR3 nucleotides are TGTGCCAGCAGTTATAACACAGGGCCAGTTGGGCCCCAGCATTTT. Translating it yields CASSYNTGPVGPQHF. Variable domain in full (rest from reference TRBV7-2 and TRBJ1-5): GAGVSQSPSNKVTEKGKDVELRCDPISGHTALYWYRQSLGQGLEFLIYFQGNSAPDKSGLPSDRFSAERTGGSVSTLTIQRTQQEDSAVYLCASSYNTGPVGPQHFGDGTRLSIL.

The rearrangement uses TRBV4-1 and TRBJ1-2; 9 bases align to TRBD1. Germline V gene sequence: CDR1 MGHRA, CDR2 YSYEKL. This CDR3 has 18 residues. V dropped 1 base and J dropped 7; count of bases not matched to a gene: 16. The CDR3 loop is CASSQGGIIQGAGSGYTF. The DNA for the CDR3 is TGCGCCAGCAGCCAAGGGGGGATAATACAGGGGGCCGGCAGTGGCTACACCTTC.

The chain is built from TRBV27 and TRBJ2-7; D may be TRBD2 (6 bases). The CDR3 has 12 residues. CDR1 is MNHEY, CDR2 SMNVEV, per germline (reference sequence). Trimming pared 5 bases from V and 7 bases from J, leaving 12 bases between. The CDR3 coding sequence is TGTGCCAGCAGTCCGCGTGGGGGGGAGCAGTACTTC. The encoded protein is CASSPRGGEQYF.